This entry features one T cell receptor beta chain sequence. Its antigen has not been determined. No base-level quality is on record; no much larger clone is a single base apart. The donors were healthy, HIV-negative adults who had no recently reported acute infections or vaccinations. Only Caucasian adults living in Nashville, Tennessee, USA were represented among the donors. CD4+ T cells were enriched by magnetic negative selection, after which naive cells were positively selected on CD45RA and the negative fraction was taken as the memory subset. Blood was collected by leukapheresis, and PBMCs were isolated by Ficoll-Histopaque density gradient centrifugation and then cryopreserved in liquid nitrogen vapor phase. Analytical flow cytometry was used to check the purity and quantity of every magnetically sorted T cell population. Genomic DNA was isolated from each sorted fraction and quantified by UV absorbance on a Nanodrop 2000c.

This sample was included in a study of shared clonotypes between healthy human individuals (dated by TCRdb to 2020 to 2021). Study-level background: The cohort comprised a couple of women and three men aged 18 to 49 years. Per donor, three plates each were used for CD4 naive and CD4 memory, two for CD8 naive, and one for CD8 memory. Per donor, leukapheresis produced somewhere between about 0.8 and 9 billion PBMCs. Libraries were prepared and TCR repertoires were sequenced by different laboratories using diverse techniques, in order to increase sequencing depth and limit assay-specific biases. The study deeply sequenced blood TCR repertoires of five healthy adults to estimate repertoire size and the extent of clonotype sharing between individuals.

CDR1 MNHEY and CDR2 SVGAGI are derived from the germline V gene. Here V drops 2 bases and J drops 9 bases, and the junction holds 9 bases not matched to any gene. Spanning cysteine to phenylalanine, the CDR3 consists of 16 amino acids. The kept DNA is CDR3 alone, 48 bases in frame from the first base. General study outcomes and caveats: Sampling was limited to blood, and TCR repertoires in tissue likely differ from TCR repertoires in blood. Clonotypes shared by all four sorted-subset donors showed higher generation probabilities than non-shared clonotypes. Based on pairwise subsampling, the degree of clonotype sharing among donors was expected to be affected by sequencing depth. Rarefaction of sorted-subset datasets indicated incomplete sequencing despite the large sequencing depth. Larger estimated clonotype richness was generally found for naive subsets than for memory subsets. The small number of donors limited the genetic and exposure-history diversity represented. Across a few donors, about 4.5% of naive CD4, roughly 3.3% of naive CD8, 2.3% of memory CD4, and roughly 0.41% of memory CD8 clonotypes were shared.

Using the deep immunoSEQ assay, multiplex PCR amplified TCR CDR3 regions from genomic DNA. Extracted genomic DNA from each cell subset was spread evenly across all wells of several immunoSEQ 96-well plates, with each plate serving as a replicate. For sorted subsets, approximately 200 ng of genomic DNA, equivalent to around 31,000 T cell genomes, went into each replicate PCR. The purified libraries were quantified using a Qubit 3.0 fluorometer, sized with a Bioanalyzer 2100, and then quantified again using the KAPA Library Quantification kit. Every immunoSEQ 96-well plate was sequenced on a dedicated single-read 150-cycle Illumina NextSeq 550 flow cell. The paper's processing steps were these. Because only junctional sequences without quality scores were contained in the immunoSEQ output, filtering matching that applied to full-length reads could not be performed. To assign V/J genes and CDR3, sequences were annotated using PyIR, a Python wrapper for IgBLAST v1.9, with IMGT germline references. Reads with weak V/J assignments (E-value above 1e-6), missing CDR3, stop codons, out-of-frame junctions, or ambiguous translated residues were removed. V3J clonotypes were defined by identical inferred V gene, J gene, and CDR3 amino acid sequence. Percentage overlap between repertoires was computed as shared unique clonotypes divided by the size of the smaller repertoire. RTK rarefaction, the Chao1 estimator, and Recon v2.1 estimates of unobserved clonotypes were used to assess repertoire richness. Generation probabilities for all TCRbeta clonotypes obtained by the gDNA method from a handful of donors were computed using OLGA. This is the immuneACCESS table as TCRdb keeps it, with only in-frame sequences that have V and J called. A part of the clones is gone; compared with another copy, unresolved V genes explain less than half, and the rest is unexplained. V and J calls and clone size are given by that table; D and trimming were obtained from the DNA. The sample yields some 980,000 clones; 76% were counted once. About 1.5% of the sample belongs to the ten largest clones.

The rearranged chain carries TRBV6-5 and TRBJ2-1, with 11 bases aligning to TRBD2. This TCR was recovered from a man between 18 and 29 years old in good health. Sequencing was carried out using memory CD4+ T cells sorted from blood. The cell subset or site label for this specimen denotes: CD45RA-negative fraction. The CDR3 has the sequence CASSYPLAGGTSEQFF. At the DNA level, the sequence is TGTGCCAGCAGTTACCCTCTAGCGGGAGGAACAAGTGAGCAGTTCTTC.